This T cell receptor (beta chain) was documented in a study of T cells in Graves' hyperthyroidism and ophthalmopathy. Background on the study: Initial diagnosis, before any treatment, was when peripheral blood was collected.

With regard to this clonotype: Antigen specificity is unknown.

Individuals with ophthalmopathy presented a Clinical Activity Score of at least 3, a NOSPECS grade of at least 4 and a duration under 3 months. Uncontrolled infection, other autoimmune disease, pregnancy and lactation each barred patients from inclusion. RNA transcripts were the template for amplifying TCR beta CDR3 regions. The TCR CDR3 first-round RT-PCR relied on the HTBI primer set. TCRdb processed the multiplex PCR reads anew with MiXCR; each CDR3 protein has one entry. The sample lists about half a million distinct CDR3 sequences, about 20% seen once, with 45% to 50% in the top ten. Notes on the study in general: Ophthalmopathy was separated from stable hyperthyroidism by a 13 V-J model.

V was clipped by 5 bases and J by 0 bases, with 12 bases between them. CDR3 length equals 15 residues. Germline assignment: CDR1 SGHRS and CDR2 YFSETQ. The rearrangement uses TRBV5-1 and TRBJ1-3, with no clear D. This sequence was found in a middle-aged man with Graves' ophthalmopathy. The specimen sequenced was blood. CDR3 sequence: CASRLDHDSGNTIYF. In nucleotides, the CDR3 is TGCGCCAGCAGGCTAGACCACGACTCTGGAAACACCATATATTTT.